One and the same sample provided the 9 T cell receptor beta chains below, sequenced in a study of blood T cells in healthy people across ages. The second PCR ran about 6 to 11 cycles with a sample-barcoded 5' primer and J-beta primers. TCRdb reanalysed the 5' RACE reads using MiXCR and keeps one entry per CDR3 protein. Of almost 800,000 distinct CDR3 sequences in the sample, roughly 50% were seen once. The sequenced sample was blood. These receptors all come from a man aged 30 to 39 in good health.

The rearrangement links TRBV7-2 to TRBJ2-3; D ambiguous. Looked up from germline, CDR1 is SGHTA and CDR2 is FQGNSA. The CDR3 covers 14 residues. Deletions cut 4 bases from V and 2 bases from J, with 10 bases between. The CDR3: CASSWSTFTDTQYF. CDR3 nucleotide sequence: TGTGCCAGCAGCTGGTCTACCTTCACAGATACGCAGTATTTT.

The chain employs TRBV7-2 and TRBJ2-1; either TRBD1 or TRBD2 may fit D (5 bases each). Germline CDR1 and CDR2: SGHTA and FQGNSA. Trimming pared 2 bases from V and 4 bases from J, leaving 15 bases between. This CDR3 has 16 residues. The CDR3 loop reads CASSLSRGRKYNEQFF. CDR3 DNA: TGTGCCAGCAGCTTATCCCGGGGCAGAAAATACAATGAGCAGTTCTTC. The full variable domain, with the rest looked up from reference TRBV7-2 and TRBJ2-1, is GAGVSQSPSNKVTEKGKDVELRCDPISGHTALYWYRQSLGQGLEFLIYFQGNSAPDKSGLPSDRFSAERTGGSVSTLTIQRTQQEDSAVYLCASSLSRGRKYNEQFFGPGTRLTVL.

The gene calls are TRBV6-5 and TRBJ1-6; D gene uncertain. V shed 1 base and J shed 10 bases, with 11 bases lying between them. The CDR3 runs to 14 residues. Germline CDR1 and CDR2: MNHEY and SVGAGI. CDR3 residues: CASSYLLGASPLHF. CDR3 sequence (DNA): TGTGCCAGCAGTTACTTGTTGGGAGCCTCACCCCTCCACTTT.

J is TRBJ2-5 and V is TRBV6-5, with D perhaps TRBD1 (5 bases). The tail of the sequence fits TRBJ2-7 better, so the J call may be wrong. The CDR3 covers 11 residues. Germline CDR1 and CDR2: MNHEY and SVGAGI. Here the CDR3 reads CASTDRYEQYF. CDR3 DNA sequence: TGTGCCAGTACCGACAGATACGAGCAGTACTTC.

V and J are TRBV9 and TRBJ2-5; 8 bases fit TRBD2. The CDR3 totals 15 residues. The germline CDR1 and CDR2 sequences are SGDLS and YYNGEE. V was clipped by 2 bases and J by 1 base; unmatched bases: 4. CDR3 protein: CASSVSGGSQETQYF. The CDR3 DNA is TGTGCCAGCAGCGTCAGCGGGGGTTCCCAAGAGACCCAGTACTTC.

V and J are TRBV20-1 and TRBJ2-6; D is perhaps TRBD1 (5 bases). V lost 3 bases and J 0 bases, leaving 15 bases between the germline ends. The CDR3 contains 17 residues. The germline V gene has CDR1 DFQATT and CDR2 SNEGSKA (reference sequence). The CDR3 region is CSARAQTGSSGANVLTF. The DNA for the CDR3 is TGCAGTGCTAGGGCCCAAACAGGTAGCTCTGGGGCCAACGTCCTGACTTTC.

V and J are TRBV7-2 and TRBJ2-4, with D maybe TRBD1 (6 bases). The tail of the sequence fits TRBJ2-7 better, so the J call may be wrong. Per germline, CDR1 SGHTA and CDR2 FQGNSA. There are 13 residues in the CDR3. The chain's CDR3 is CASRRTALYEQYF. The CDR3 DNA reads TGTGCCAGCAGGCGGACAGCCCTCTACGAGCAGTACTTC.

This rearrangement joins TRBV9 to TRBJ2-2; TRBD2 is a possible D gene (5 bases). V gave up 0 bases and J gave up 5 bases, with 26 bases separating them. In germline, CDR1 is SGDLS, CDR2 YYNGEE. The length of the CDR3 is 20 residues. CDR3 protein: CASSVAGGLTSPGSTGELFF. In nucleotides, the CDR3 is TGTGCCAGCAGCGTAGCAGGAGGTTTGACTTCCCCGGGGTCGACCGGGGAGCTGTTTTTT.

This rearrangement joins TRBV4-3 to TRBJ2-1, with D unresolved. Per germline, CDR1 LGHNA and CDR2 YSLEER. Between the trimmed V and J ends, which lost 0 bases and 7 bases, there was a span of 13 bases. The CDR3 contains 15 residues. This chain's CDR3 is CASSQEGYGVNEQFF. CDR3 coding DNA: TGCGCCAGCAGCCAAGAGGGGTATGGCGTTAATGAGCAGTTCTTC.